The 19 T cell receptor beta chains reported below all come from one sample, sequenced in a study of CD8 T cells in Susac syndrome. Random hexamers served to reverse transcribe roughly 0.45 to 1 ug RNA. TCRdb independently ran MiXCR on the immunoSEQ multiplex PCR reads; one entry per CDR3 protein. Seen here are about 250,000 distinct CDR3 sequences, over 85% observed once, and the top ten hold approximately 0.07%. Sequenced input: CD4+ T cells from PBMCs. Receptors originate from a human donor with multiple sclerosis.

The chain joins TRBV27 to TRBJ2-5; TRBD2 is a possible D gene (6 bases). The CDR3 contains 16 residues. V lost 6 bases and J lost 3, with 20 bases in between. CDR1 is MNHEY and CDR2 is SMNVEV in the germline V gene (reference sequence). The CDR3 DNA follows: TGTGCCAGCAGCCACCGGGCGGGACGGCCTGAAGAGACCCAGTACTTC. Translation gives CASSHRAGRPEETQYF.

J is TRBJ1-2 and V is TRBV6-4; TRBD1 matches 7 bases. Germline V gene sequence: CDR1 MRHNA, CDR2 SNTAGT. Trimming removed 6 bases from V and 4 bases from J; junction bases left unmatched: 11. The CDR3 length is 15 residues. Here the CDR3 reads CASSPYGTESYGYTF. CDR3 coding DNA: TGTGCCAGCAGCCCCTACGGGACAGAAAGCTATGGCTACACCTTC.

The gene calls are TRBV2 and TRBJ2-6, with 9 bases matching TRBD1. Germline lookup yields CDR1 SNHLY and CDR2 FYNNEI. This CDR3 has 16 amino acids. The V segment lost 9 bases and the J segment 0 bases; nucleotides outside the gene matches: 6. CDR3 DNA: TGTGCCAGAGGACAGGGGACAATCTCTGGGGCCAACGTCCTGACTTTC. This encodes CARGQGTISGANVLTF.

This chain connects TRBV2 to TRBJ2-4, with a possible D match to TRBD2 (6 bases). Trimming pared 8 bases from V and 7 bases from J, leaving 18 bases between. The CDR3 runs 14 residues. CDR1 is SNHLY, CDR2 FYNNEI, per germline. This CDR3 reads CASGGTGVMNIQYF. The CDR3, as DNA: TGTGCCAGCGGGGGGACGGGCGTAATGAACATTCAGTACTTC.

The chain has TRBV6-1 and TRBJ2-5; D is possibly TRBD1 or TRBD2 (6 bases each). V was shortened by 0 bases and J by 4 bases, with 15 bases between the two germline ends. The germline V gene encodes CDR1 MNHNS and CDR2 SASEGT. The CDR3 has 16 amino acids. The CDR3 DNA is TGTGCCAGCAGTGAAGCGTGGGGGGCGCTGGGAGAGACCCAGTACTTC. It translates to CASSEAWGALGETQYF.

The rearrangement uses TRBV6-1 and TRBJ2-1, with D uncertain. CDR3 length equals 12 residues. Germline CDR1 and CDR2: MNHNS and SASEGT. Trimming took 0 bases from V and 8 from J, leaving 5 bases between them. The CDR3 loop reads CASSEASYEQFF. CDR3 bases: TGTGCCAGCAGTGAAGCCTCCTATGAGCAGTTCTTC.

The chain employs TRBV5-1 and TRBJ2-5; weak D call: TRBD2 (7 bases). Germline CDR1 is SGHRS and CDR2 is YFSETQ. The germline V and J ends were trimmed by 4 bases and 2 bases, with 18 bases remaining between them. This CDR3 is 16 amino acids long. For the CDR3, the DNA is TGCGCCAGCAGCCCCCTCCTAGGGAGGGGGCAAGAGACCCAGTACTTC. This encodes CASSPLLGRGQETQYF.

The chain combines TRBV27 with TRBJ2-7; 15 bases are shared with TRBD2. The CDR3 is 16 amino acids. The V gene end was trimmed by 5 bases and the J gene end by 5 bases; junction bases not matched to a gene: 7. CDR1 and CDR2 from the germline V gene are MNHEY and SMNVEV (reference sequence). The CDR3 is CASSPGLAGGGHEQYV. DNA for the CDR3: TGTGCCAGCAGTCCGGGACTAGCGGGAGGAGGGCACGAGCAGTACGTC.

The chain couples TRBV27 to TRBJ1-1; no reliable D call. Deletions cut 3 bases from V and 8 bases from J, with 7 bases between. The CDR3 extends over 11 amino acids. The germline CDR1 and CDR2 sequences are MNHEY and SMNVEV (reference sequence). CDR3: CASSFAGEAFF. The CDR3, as DNA: TGTGCCAGCAGTTTTGCGGGGGAAGCTTTCTTT.

The chain links TRBV7-9 to TRBJ2-1; possibly TRBD2 for D (7 bases). Deletions cut 5 bases from V and 6 bases from J, with 17 bases between. The germline CDR1 and CDR2 sequences are SEHNR and FQNEAQ (reference sequence). There are 15 residues in the CDR3. The CDR3 loop is CASSTYGGLVNEQFF. CDR3 bases: TGTGCCAGCAGCACATACGGGGGGCTCGTCAATGAGCAGTTCTTC.

The chain recombines TRBV19 with TRBJ1-2; 9 nucleotides match TRBD1. CDR1 is LNHDA and CDR2 is SQIVND in the germline V gene (reference sequence). Trimming removed 4 bases from V and 6 bases from J; junction bases left unmatched: 15. This CDR3 is 17 amino acids long. CDR3 amino acids: CASSNRDRASGPNGYTF. The CDR3 coding sequence is TGTGCCAGTAGTAACCGGGACAGGGCTTCTGGCCCAAATGGCTACACCTTC. The full variable domain, rest sourced from reference TRBV19 and TRBJ1-2, is DGGITQSPKYLFRKEGQNVTLSCEQNLNHDAMYWYRQDPGQGLRLIYYSQIVNDFQKGDIAEGYSVSREKKESFPLTVTSAQKNPTAFYLCASSNRDRASGPNGYTFGSGTRLTVV.

The V and J genes are TRBV19 and TRBJ1-5; D is ambiguous. The germline V gene encodes CDR1 LNHDA and CDR2 SQIVND (reference sequence). There are 15 residues in the CDR3. The V and J ends lost 5 bases and 2 bases respectively, with 13 bases between them. The CDR3 DNA is TGTGCCAGTAGTGGGCTCCGCGGAGGCAATCAGCCCCAGCATTTT. As protein: CASSGLRGGNQPQHF.

This clonotype was counted once. The rearrangement links TRBV7-6 to TRBJ1-5; no definite D call. Trimming pared 1 base from V and 7 bases from J, leaving 8 bases between. This CDR3 has 13 amino acids. Germline values: CDR1 SGHVS, CDR2 FNYEAQ. The CDR3 spells CASSLERGQPQHF. The CDR3 nucleotides read TGTGCCAGCAGCTTAGAGCGGGGACAGCCCCAGCATTTT.

The CDR3 loop reads CASSQGALRYEQYF. In nucleotides, the CDR3 is TGTGCCAGCAGCCAGGGGGCACTACGCTACGAGCAGTACTTC. The chain joins TRBV3-1 to TRBJ2-7; weak D call: TRBD1 (6 bases). CDR1 LGHDT and CDR2 YNNKEL come from the germline V gene (reference sequence). Between the trimmed V and J ends, which lost 3 bases and 3 bases, there was a span of 12 bases. The CDR3 runs 14 residues.

J is TRBJ2-5 and V is TRBV27; D might be TRBD2 (7 bases). Looked up from germline, CDR1 is MNHEY and CDR2 is SMNVEV (reference sequence). The CDR3 is 15 residues long. Trimming shortened V by 3 bases and J by 5 bases, and 16 bases separated the two germline ends. The CDR3 sequence is CASSFGGGARETQYF. For the CDR3, the DNA is TGTGCCAGCAGTTTCGGAGGGGGGGCCCGGGAGACCCAGTACTTC.

This clonotype occurred a few times. The chain uses TRBV7-9 and TRBJ1-1; no clear D. V dropped 1 base and J dropped 2 bases, with 5 bases sitting between them. The CDR3 sequence is 13 residues long. In germline, CDR1 is SEHNR, CDR2 FQNEAQ (reference sequence). For the CDR3, the DNA is TGTGCCAGCAGCTTAGAGGGTAACACTGAAGCTTTCTTT. This translates into CASSLEGNTEAFF. Combining the CDR3 with reference TRBV7-9 and TRBJ1-1 gives the whole variable domain DTGVSQNPRHKITKRGQNVTFRCDPISEHNRLYWYRQTLGQGPEFLTYFQNEAQLEKSRLLSDRFSAERPKGSFSTLEIQRTEQGDSAMYLCASSLEGNTEAFFGQGTRLTVV.

The V call is TRBV10-3, the J call TRBJ2-3; D gene uncertain. The CDR3 is 13 residues long. CDR1 and CDR2 from the germline V gene are ENHRY and SYGVKD. The V and J ends lost 10 bases and 2 bases respectively, with 13 bases between them. Here the CDR3 DNA reads TGTGCCACCGGGCGGCGAGACACAGATACGCAGTATTTT. Translation gives CATGRRDTDTQYF.

The V and J genes are TRBV27 and TRBJ1-2; D is undetermined. The V and J ends lost 10 bases and 6 bases respectively, with 21 bases between them. Germline CDR1 and CDR2: MNHEY and SMNVEV (reference sequence). CDR3 size: 14 residues. The DNA of the CDR3 is TGTGCCACCGCGCGGGTTCGGGAAGGAGATGGCTACACCTTC. Its translation is CATARVREGDGYTF.

The gene calls are TRBV20-1 and TRBJ1-5, with D perhaps TRBD1 (6 bases). Germline CDR1 and CDR2: DFQATT and SNEGSKA (reference sequence). The CDR3 sequence is 16 residues long. Trimming stripped 0 bases from V and 4 bases from J, with 16 bases between. CDR3 sequence reads: CSARDSNRVGNQPQHF. DNA for the CDR3: TGCAGTGCTAGAGATTCCAACAGGGTCGGAAATCAGCCCCAGCATTTT.